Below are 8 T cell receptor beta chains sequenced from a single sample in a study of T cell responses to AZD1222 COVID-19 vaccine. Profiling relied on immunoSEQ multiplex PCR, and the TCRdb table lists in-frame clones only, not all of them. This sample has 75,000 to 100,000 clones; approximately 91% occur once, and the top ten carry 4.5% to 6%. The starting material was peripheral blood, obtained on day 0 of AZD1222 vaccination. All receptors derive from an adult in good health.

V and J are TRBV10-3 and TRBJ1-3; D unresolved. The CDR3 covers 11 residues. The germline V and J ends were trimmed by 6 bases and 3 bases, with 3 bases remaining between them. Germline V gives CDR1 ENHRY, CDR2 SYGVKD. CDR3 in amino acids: CAIRDGNTIYF. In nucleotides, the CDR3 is TGTGCCATCAGGGATGGAAACACCATATATTTT.

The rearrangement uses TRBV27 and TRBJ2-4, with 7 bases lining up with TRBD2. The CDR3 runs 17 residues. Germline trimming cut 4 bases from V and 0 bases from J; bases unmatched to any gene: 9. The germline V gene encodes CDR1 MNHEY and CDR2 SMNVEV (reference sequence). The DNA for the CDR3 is TGTGCCAGCAGTTCCTTGGGTAGCGGGTTAGCCAAAAACATTCAGTACTTC. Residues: CASSSLGSGLAKNIQYF.

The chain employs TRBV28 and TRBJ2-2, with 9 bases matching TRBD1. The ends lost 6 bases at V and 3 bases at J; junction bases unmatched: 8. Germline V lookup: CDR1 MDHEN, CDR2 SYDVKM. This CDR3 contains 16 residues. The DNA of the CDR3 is TGTGCCAGCAGCCAGGGACAGGGTTTATACACCGGGGAGCTGTTTTTT. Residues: CASSQGQGLYTGELFF.

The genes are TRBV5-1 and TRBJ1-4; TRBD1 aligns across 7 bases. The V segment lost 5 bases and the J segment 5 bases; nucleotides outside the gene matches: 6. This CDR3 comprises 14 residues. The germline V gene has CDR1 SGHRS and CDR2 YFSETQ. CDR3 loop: CASRPGTDNEKLFF. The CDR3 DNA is TGCGCCAGCAGGCCCGGGACAGACAATGAAAAACTGTTTTTT. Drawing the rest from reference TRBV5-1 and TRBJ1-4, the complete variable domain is KAGVTQTPRYLIKTRGQQVTLSCSPISGHRSVSWYQQTPGQGLQFLFEYFSETQRNKGNFPGRFSGRQFSNSRSEMNVSTLELGDSALYLCASRPGTDNEKLFFGSGTQLSVL.

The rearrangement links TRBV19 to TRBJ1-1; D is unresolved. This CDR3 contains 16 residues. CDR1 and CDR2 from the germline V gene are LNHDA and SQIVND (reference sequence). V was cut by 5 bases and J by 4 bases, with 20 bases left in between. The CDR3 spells CASSLHSVSSGTEAFF. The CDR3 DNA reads TGTGCCAGTAGTCTACACTCCGTTTCATCGGGCACTGAAGCTTTCTTT.

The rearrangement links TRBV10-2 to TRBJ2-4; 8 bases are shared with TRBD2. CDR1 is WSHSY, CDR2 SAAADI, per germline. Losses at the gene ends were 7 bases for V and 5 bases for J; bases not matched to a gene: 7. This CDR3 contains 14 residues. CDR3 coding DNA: TGCGCCAGCACCCTCGGGGGGGAACAAAACATTCAGTACTTC. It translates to CASTLGGEQNIQYF.

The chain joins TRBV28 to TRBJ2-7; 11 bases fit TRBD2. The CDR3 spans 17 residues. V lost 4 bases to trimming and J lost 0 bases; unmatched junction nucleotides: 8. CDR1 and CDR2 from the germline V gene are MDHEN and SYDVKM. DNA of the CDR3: TGTGCCAGCAGTTCCCCGGGTACTAGCGGGAGCTCCTACGAGCAGTACTTC. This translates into CASSSPGTSGSSYEQYF. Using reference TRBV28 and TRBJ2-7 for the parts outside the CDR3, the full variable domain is DVKVTQSSRYLVKRTGEKVFLECVQDMDHENMFWYRQDPGLGLRLIYFSYDVKMKEKGDIPEGYSVSREKKERFSLILESASTNQTSMYLCASSSPGTSGSSYEQYFGPGTRLTVT.

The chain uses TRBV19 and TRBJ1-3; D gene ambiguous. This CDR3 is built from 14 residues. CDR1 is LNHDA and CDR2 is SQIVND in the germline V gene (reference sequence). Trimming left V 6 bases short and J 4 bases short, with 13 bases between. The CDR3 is CASSPTDHGNTIYF. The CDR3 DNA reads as TGTGCCAGTAGCCCGACCGACCACGGAAACACCATATATTTT.